This section outlines one TCR beta chain sequence together with its context. The PCR employed 60 Vbeta primers together with 13 Jbeta primers. Clones were read by immunoSEQ multiplex PCR, and TCRdb kept only the in-frame ones, dropping some. Of about 150,000 clones in the sample, approximately 80% were seen once. The entry originates in a study of cytomegalovirus exposure and HLA in healthy donors. Germline CDR1 MDHEN, CDR2 SYDVKM. This CDR3 spans 15 amino acids. V lost 4 bases to trimming and J lost 9 bases, with 16 bases between them. The chain couples TRBV28 to TRBJ1-6, with a tentative D call TRBD1 (5 bases). The receptor was isolated from a young man in good health and CMV-seropositive. Sequencing used PBMCs. CDR3 in DNA: TGTGCCAGCAGTTACGATCCGAAGGGGCTTTCACCCCTCCACTTT. Amino acid sequence: CASSYDPKGLSPLHF.